The clone carrying this T cell receptor (beta chain) appeared a single time. The assay was immunoSEQ multiplex PCR, and TCRdb's table has in-frame clones only and misses some. The sample shows some 70,000 clones, roughly 93% of them seen only once. These data originate in a study of stem cell transplantation in POMP-related autoinflammatory disease. Deletions cut 5 bases from V and 2 bases from J, with 24 bases between. The CDR3 length is 18 residues. Germline V gene data show CDR1 as SGHAT and CDR2 as FQNNGV. The chain is built from TRBV11-2 and TRBJ1-1; D is unclear. The source of this sequence is a human patient with POMP-related autoinflammation and immune dysregulation (PRAID). The T cells may partly be graft donor cells. The source was CD4+ T cells from PBMCs, collected after stem cell transplantation. CDR3 bases: TGTGCCAGCAGCCTAAGTGGCTGGGGAGAGCCCTTTAACACTGAAGCTTTCTTT. Its protein is CASSLSGWGEPFNTEAFF.